The 19 T cell receptor beta chains below come from one sample, sequenced in a study of tumor T cells in aggressive B-cell lymphoma. The protocol was immunoSEQ multiplex PCR, while the TCRdb copy is restricted to in-frame clones and leaves out a portion. The table lists some 4,000 clones, about nine tenths of them singletons. The sequenced sample was tumor tissue. These receptors all come from an adult with diffuse large B cell lymphoma.

In this sample, this clone turned up a few times. The rearrangement joins TRBV6-4 to TRBJ2-2; no firm D call. In germline, CDR1 is MRHNA, CDR2 SNTAGT. V lost 5 bases and J 4 bases, leaving 11 bases between the germline ends. This CDR3 is 14 amino acids long. The CDR3, as DNA: TGTGCCAGCAGTATAGGTGGGCCCACCGGGGAGCTGTTTTTT. It yields the protein CASSIGGPTGELFF.

The chain uses TRBV5-6 and TRBJ1-1; D is perhaps TRBD1 (5 bases). V lost 2 bases, J lost 4 bases, and 12 bases lay in between. Germline loops: CDR1 SGHDT, CDR2 YYEEEE. The CDR3 totals 14 residues. The CDR3 region is CASSFGRGFTEAFF. Written as DNA, the CDR3 is TGTGCCAGCAGCTTTGGGCGGGGCTTCACTGAAGCTTTCTTT.

J is TRBJ1-1 and V is TRBV6-5; 9 bases align to TRBD1. The CDR3 length is 14 residues. Germline values: CDR1 MNHEY, CDR2 SVGAGI. V lost 5 bases and J lost 1; bases outside the gene matches: 2. In DNA, the CDR3 is TGTGCCAGCAGTCGGGGACAGGGGAACACTGAAGCTTTCTTT. Protein: CASSRGQGNTEAFF.

This CDR3 reads CASGETGDTEAFF. The CDR3 DNA reads TGTGCTAGTGGAGAGACAGGGGACACTGAAGCTTTCTTT. The gene calls are TRBV12-5 and TRBJ1-1, with 8 bases matching TRBD1. V shed 6 bases, J shed 3 bases, and the junction held 3 bases outside the gene matches. The CDR3 length is 13 residues. Looked up from germline, CDR1 is LGHNT and CDR2 is FRNRAP.

The chain employs TRBV7-8 and TRBJ1-2, with 10 bases aligning to TRBD1. The CDR3 spans 17 residues. V dropped 0 bases and J dropped 3; count of bases not matched to a gene: 7. Germline CDR1 and CDR2: SGHVS and FQNEAQ. For the CDR3, the DNA is TGTGCCAGCAGCTTAGCCCCGGGACAGGGGAGCGACTATGGCTACACCTTC. Amino acid sequence: CASSLAPGQGSDYGYTF.

This chain links TRBV4-3 with TRBJ1-1; 10 nucleotides match TRBD1. The germline V gene encodes CDR1 LGHNA and CDR2 YSLEER. V was pared by 0 bases and J by 9 bases, with 10 bases of the junction left unmatched. The CDR3 is 16 residues long. The CDR3 bases are TGCGCCAGCAGCCAAGAAGGGGGGACAGGGGTTTTGAAAGCTTTCTTT. It codes for CASSQEGGTGVLKAFF.

This clone was counted between two and nine times. V is TRBV20-1 and J is TRBJ1-2; D is undetermined. V was cut by 0 bases and J by 8 bases, with 7 bases left in between. CDR3 size: 11 residues. In germline, CDR1 is DFQATT, CDR2 SNEGSKA (reference sequence). The CDR3 loop is CSARDGEGYTF. Written as DNA, the CDR3 is TGCAGTGCTAGAGACGGGGAGGGCTACACCTTC.

J is TRBJ2-7 and V is TRBV27; 8 nucleotides match TRBD1. Germline V gene sequence: CDR1 MNHEY, CDR2 SMNVEV (reference sequence). This CDR3 spans 16 amino acids. Germline trimming cut 3 bases from V and 6 bases from J; bases unmatched to any gene: 13. The CDR3 region has the DNA TGTGCCAGCAGTTTTTTTCCCCCGGGACAGGTCGGCGAGCAGTACTTC. Its protein product is CASSFFPPGQVGEQYF.

The rearrangement links TRBV2 to TRBJ1-2; 10 nucleotides match TRBD1. CDR3 length: 15 residues. The germline V gene encodes CDR1 SNHLY and CDR2 FYNNEI. With 0 bases clipped from V and 10 bases from J, the junction kept 8 bases outside the gene matches. As DNA, the CDR3 is TGTGCCAGCAGTGAAGCGCGCGGGACAGGGGTTGCCTACACCTTC. This codes for CASSEARGTGVAYTF.

The rearrangement uses TRBV6-5 and TRBJ2-1; the match to TRBD1 covers 9 bases. The CDR3 covers 14 residues. The trim removed 5 bases at V and 7 bases at J, leaving 6 bases unmatched. The V gene's germline CDR1 is MNHEY and CDR2 SVGAGI. CDR3 region: CASSPGQGKNEQFF. In DNA, the CDR3 is TGTGCCAGCAGTCCGGGACAGGGTAAAAATGAGCAGTTCTTC.

The chain uses TRBV19 and TRBJ1-1, with D perhaps matching TRBD1 (5 bases). The CDR3 sequence is 13 residues long. V gave up 8 bases and J gave up 0 bases, with 10 bases separating them. Germline assignment: CDR1 LNHDA and CDR2 SQIVND (reference sequence). CDR3 nucleotide sequence: TGTGCCAGTCTGGGGCAGGTGAACACTGAAGCTTTCTTT. This gives the protein CASLGQVNTEAFF.

V usage is TRBV7-9 and J usage is TRBJ1-1; D is perhaps TRBD1 (5 bases). CDR3 length: 12 residues. Trimming took 11 bases from V and 5 from J, leaving 15 bases between them. CDR1 and CDR2 from the germline V gene are SEHNR and FQNEAQ (reference sequence). The CDR3 loop is CAGERRGTEAFF. The CDR3 DNA is TGTGCCGGGGAGCGCCGGGGGACTGAAGCTTTCTTT.

This rearrangement joins TRBV7-9 to TRBJ1-1, with no clear D. V lost 2 bases and J lost 3, with 4 bases in between. There are 12 residues in the CDR3. Germline V CDR1 and CDR2: SEHNR, FQNEAQ (reference sequence). The CDR3 region has the DNA TGTGCCAGCAGCTTAACGGACACTGAAGCTTTCTTT. It yields the protein CASSLTDTEAFF.

This clone showed up just a few times. V gene TRBV5-1 combines with J gene TRBJ2-2, with 7 bases that match TRBD1. The V segment lost 2 bases and the J segment 7 bases; nucleotides outside the gene matches: 8. There are 15 residues in the CDR3. The V gene's germline CDR1 is SGHRS and CDR2 YFSETQ. CDR3 residues: CASSFVTGTGGELFF. The CDR3 DNA reads as TGCGCCAGCAGCTTCGTGACAGGGACGGGCGGGGAGCTGTTTTTT.

The V call is TRBV11-2, the J call TRBJ2-1; no reliable D call. The CDR3 length is 15 residues. Trimming cost V 1 base and J 0 bases, with 7 bases left between them. Looked up from germline, CDR1 is SGHAT and CDR2 is FQNNGV. CDR3 amino acids: CASSLGLSSYNEQFF. CDR3 nucleotide sequence: TGTGCCAGCAGCTTAGGACTGAGCTCCTACAATGAGCAGTTCTTC.

This sequence joins TRBV4-3 and TRBJ1-6; possibly TRBD1 for D (5 bases). The CDR3 spans 19 residues. Germline assignment: CDR1 LGHNA and CDR2 YSLEER. V was trimmed by 3 bases and J by 1 base, leaving 19 bases between them. This CDR3 reads CASSHLLSGEGSYNSPLHF. Here the CDR3 DNA reads TGCGCCAGCAGCCATCTCTTATCGGGGGAAGGGTCCTATAATTCACCCCTCCACTTT.

The chain's CDR3 is CASSTVGGSYEQYF. CDR3 coding DNA: TGCGCCAGCAGCACCGTGGGGGGGTCCTACGAGCAGTACTTC. The chain couples TRBV5-1 to TRBJ2-7, with TRBD2 matching 7 bases. With 4 bases clipped from V and 1 base from J, the junction kept 5 bases outside the gene matches. This CDR3 has 14 residues. Germline V lookup: CDR1 SGHRS, CDR2 YFSETQ.

The chain is built from TRBV4-3 and TRBJ1-1; no clear D. The germline V gene encodes CDR1 LGHNA and CDR2 YSLEER. CDR3 length equals 16 residues. Trimming cost V 4 bases and J 1 base, with 16 bases left between them. This CDR3 is CASSLGEGRANTEAFF. The CDR3 DNA is TGCGCCAGCAGCCTCGGAGAAGGGAGGGCGAACACTGAAGCTTTCTTT.

This clone was seen once. V and J are TRBV19 and TRBJ2-6; 7 bases map to TRBD1. The V gene's germline CDR1 is LNHDA and CDR2 SQIVND (reference sequence). The V and J ends lost 5 bases and 1 base, in that order; junction bases with no gene match: 5. The CDR3 runs 16 residues. This CDR3 is CASSFGQASGANVLTF. The CDR3 DNA is TGTGCCAGTAGTTTTGGACAGGCTTCTGGGGCCAACGTCCTGACTTTC.